The TCR beta chain described here comes from a study of cytomegalovirus exposure and HLA in healthy donors. Study-wide background: Tens of millions of unique TCRs, all from HLA-typed donors, were included in an early release of the data. Among the 398 genotyped donors, 70% to 90% were placed in the Caucasian-associated ancestry cluster.

In its sample, this clone was seen many times. Its antigen is unidentified. Amplification used 60 Vbeta primers and 13 Jbeta primers. Data came from immunoSEQ multiplex PCR; TCRdb stores just in-frame clones and leaves some out. The sample has about 70,000 clones, 62% seen once. General study results and limits: Solely CMV serostatus was available to characterize immune exposure. Sequencing likely generated an artifact that appeared as a cluster of highly shared sequence variants.

CDR1 MNHEY and CDR2 SVGAGI come from the germline V gene. With 2 bases removed from V and 1 base from J, the gap between germline ends came to 12 bases. The length of the CDR3 is 15 residues. The sequence came from a man aged 30 to 39 in good health and CMV-seronegative. The sequenced sample was PBMCs. The J gene is TRBJ2-7, the V gene TRBV6-5, with D possibly matching TRBD2 (6 bases). CDR3 in DNA: TGTGCCAGCAGTTACAGAGACAGCGGGTCCTACGAGCAGTACTTC. Its translation is CASSYRDSGSYEQYF.